Listed below are T cell receptor beta chains from one sample, sequenced in a study of graft-versus-host responses after intestinal transplantation. Their recognized antigens are unknown. Repertoires were generated with immunoSEQ multiplex PCR, while TCRdb's copy carries only in-frame clones and drops some. The table shows around 100,000 clones, with less than 90% occurring only once. Specimen: unstimulated CD4+ T cells sorted from spleen or lymph node cells, collected before transplant. Receptors were obtained from a human donor who was the organ donor for an intestinal transplant. Each CDR3 is given with its conserved first and last residue. A D gene is named only where the DNA matches it firmly. Expanded clones get a size class; other rows say once, few or many, or leave the size out.

J	D	V	length	size	DNA	CDR3
TRBJ1-1	NA	TRBV30	14	NA	TGTGCCTGGGCTTTGCAGTGGAGGGGCTCTGAAGCTTTCTTT	CAWALQWRGSEAFF
TRBJ1-2	NA	TRBV5-6	12	NA	TGTGCCAGCAGCTTTTCTCCTCAGCAGCCTACCTTC	CASSFSPQQPTF
TRBJ2-3	TRBD2	TRBV5-1	14	NA	TGCGCCAGCAGCTTGGGTAGCGGGGGGGATACGCAGTATTTT	CASSLGSGGDTQYF
TRBJ2-7	TRBD1	TRBV27	14	NA	TGTGCCAGCAGTGCCGGGACAGGGTTCTCCGAGCAGTACTTC	CASSAGTGFSEQYF
TRBJ2-2	NA	TRBV11-3	15	NA	TGTGCCAGCAGCTCGCCGGGAGACCGGACCGGGGAGCTGTTTTTT	CASSSPGDRTGELFF
TRBJ2-3	NA	TRBV18	14	NA	TGTGCCAGCTCACGATCCTCCGAGGCAGATACGCAGTATTTT	CASSRSSEADTQYF
TRBJ2-3	TRBD2	TRBV6-1	14	NA	TGTGCCAGCAATGGGGGGGGTAGCACAGATACGCAGTATTTT	CASNGGGSTDTQYF
TRBJ2-5	NA	TRBV18	12	NA	TGTGCCAGCTCACCCTTCCGGGAGACCCAGTACTTC	CASSPFRETQYF
TRBJ2-5	NA	TRBV19	13	NA	TGTGCCAGTAGTATCGGTCAGGGGAAGACCCAGTACTTC	CASSIGQGKTQYF
TRBJ1-3	NA	TRBV5-4	12	few	TGTGCCAGCAGCTTGGCTGGAAACACCATATATTTT	CASSLAGNTIYF
TRBJ2-3	TRBD2	TRBV5-6	17	NA	TGTGCCAGCAGCTTGGGACTAGCGGGGGGGCGCAAAGATACGCAGTATTTT	CASSLGLAGGRKDTQYF
TRBJ2-1	NA	TRBV5-4	14	NA	TGTGCCAGCAGCCCCGTGGGGTATCCGAATGAGCAGTTCTTC	CASSPVGYPNEQFF
TRBJ2-5	NA	TRBV9	18	NA	TGTGCCAGCAGCGTAGGTTCCTTAGGACCTGCGGGACAAGAGACCCAGTACTTC	CASSVGSLGPAGQETQYF